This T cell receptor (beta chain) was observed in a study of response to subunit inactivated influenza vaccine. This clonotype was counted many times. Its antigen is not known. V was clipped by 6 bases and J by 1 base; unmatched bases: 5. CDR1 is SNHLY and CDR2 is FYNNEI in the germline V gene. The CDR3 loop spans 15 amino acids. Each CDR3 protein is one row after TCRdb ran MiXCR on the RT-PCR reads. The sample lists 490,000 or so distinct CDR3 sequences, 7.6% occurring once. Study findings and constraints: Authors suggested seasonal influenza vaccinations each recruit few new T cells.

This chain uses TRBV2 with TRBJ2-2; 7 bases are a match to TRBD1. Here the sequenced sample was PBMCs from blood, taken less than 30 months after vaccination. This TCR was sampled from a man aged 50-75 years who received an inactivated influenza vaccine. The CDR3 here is CASRPGTVNTGELFF. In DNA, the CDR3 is TGTGCCAGCAGACCCGGGACAGTGAACACCGGGGAGCTGTTTTTT.